Below, one T cell receptor beta chain is given with its context. The data were obtained in a study of cytomegalovirus exposure and HLA in healthy donors. For the study at large: Within the Caucasian-associated ancestry cluster were 81% of the approximately 390 genotyped donors.

The PCR ran on 60 Vbeta and 13 Jbeta primers. In the original processing: Among the unique TCR beta chains that a later analysis counted, around 72 million in all, approximately 12 million were shared. Sequencing used immunoSEQ multiplex PCR; TCRdb keeps in-frame clones, though not all of them. V and J calls and clone size follow that table, whereas D and trimming were derived from the DNA. The sample includes 150,000 or so clones, around 80% of them seen just once. The CDR3 totals 14 residues. Unmatched junction bases numbered 8, after V lost 4 bases and J lost 8 bases. This TCR was recovered from a woman aged 40 to 50 in good health and CMV-seronegative. The sample taken for sequencing was PBMCs. The chain joins TRBV5-7 to TRBJ2-1; 8 bases map to TRBD1. TRBV5-7 is an ORF for which the function is uncertain. The CDR3 sequence is CASSPQPGGDEQFF. The CDR3 DNA reads TGTGCCAGCAGCCCCCAGCCAGGGGGCGATGAGCAGTTCTTC.